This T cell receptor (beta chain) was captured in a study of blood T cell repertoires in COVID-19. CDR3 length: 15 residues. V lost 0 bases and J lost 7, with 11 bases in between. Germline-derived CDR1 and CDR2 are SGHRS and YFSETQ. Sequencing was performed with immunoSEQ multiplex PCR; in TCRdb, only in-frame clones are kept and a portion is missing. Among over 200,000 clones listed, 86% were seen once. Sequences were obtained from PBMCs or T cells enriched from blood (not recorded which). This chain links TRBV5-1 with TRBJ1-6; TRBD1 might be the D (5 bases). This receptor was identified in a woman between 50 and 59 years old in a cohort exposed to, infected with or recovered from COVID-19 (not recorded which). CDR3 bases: TGCGCCAGCAGCTTGGAAGGCCAGGGAAATTCACCCCTCCACTTT. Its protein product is CASSLEGQGNSPLHF.